The clone carrying this TCR beta chain has more than one count but fewer than ten. This sample is drawn from a study of T cell changes during pregnancy in multiple sclerosis. Generated by immunoSEQ multiplex PCR, the TCRdb table keeps only in-frame clones and is missing some. This sample has about 79,000 clones, with 75% to 95% found just once. Material: CD4+ T cells from peripheral blood mononuclear cells, obtained in the second trimester of pregnancy. This receptor was identified in a female donor with multiple sclerosis, enrolled in a pregnancy study.

The CDR3 is CASSSLGASPGNTIYF. CDR3 coding DNA: TGTGCCAGCAGCTCGTTGGGGGCGTCTCCTGGAAACACCATATATTTT. The chain carries TRBV7-9 and TRBJ1-3; possibly TRBD1 for D (6 bases). The germline V gene has CDR1 SEHNR and CDR2 FQNEAQ (reference sequence). V lost 4 bases, J lost 2 bases, and 15 bases lay in between. This CDR3 is built from 16 residues.